This record covers a single T cell receptor (beta chain). Authors' analysis steps: Reference gene primers were amplified, and this amplification served to estimate nucleated cell counts. Produced via immunoSEQ multiplex PCR; TCRdb's table is partial and in-frame only. Clonal size and the V and J genes are those of that table, whereas D and trimming came from the DNA. Here the sample spans a few hundred thousand clones, 70% to 90% being singletons. This record belongs to a study of blood T cell repertoires in COVID-19. Input material: PBMCs or T cells enriched from blood (not recorded which). The receptor comes from a woman aged 25 to 45 who had recovered from COVID-19.

The DNA for the CDR3 is TGTGCCAGTATCAGAGGGGGCTCTGGAAACACCATATATTTT. Translation gives CASIRGGSGNTIYF. V gene TRBV19 combines with J gene TRBJ1-3; weak D call: TRBD1 (6 bases). Germline CDR1 LNHDA, CDR2 SQIVND (reference sequence). The CDR3 runs 14 residues. The germline V and J ends were trimmed by 7 bases and 0 bases, with 10 bases remaining between them.